The next 20 T cell receptor beta chains were all read from a single sample in a study of cytomegalovirus exposure and HLA in healthy donors. The PCR was carried out with 60 Vbeta primers and 13 Jbeta primers. The method was immunoSEQ multiplex PCR; TCRdb's version includes in-frame clones alone and lacks a portion of them. The profile shows roughly 76,000 clones, roughly 78% of them singletons. Sample: PBMCs. The receptors stem from a man between 25 and 39 years old in good health and CMV-seronegative.

The CDR3 bases are TGTGCCAGCAGTTTATCGTTCGTCAGGAGTAAGGCGGGAGCTCCAGATACGCAGTATTTT. Encoded protein: CASSLSFVRSKAGAPDTQYF. V usage is TRBV27 and J usage is TRBJ2-3, with 7 bases that match TRBD2. V lost 0 bases to trimming and J lost 4 bases; unmatched junction nucleotides: 19. This CDR3 has 20 amino acids. CDR1 MNHEY and CDR2 SMNVEV come from the germline V gene (reference sequence).

The chain uses TRBV7-9 and TRBJ2-2; 10 bases line up with TRBD2. Trimming took 4 bases from V and 7 from J; bases not matched to a gene: 6. The germline CDR1 and CDR2 sequences are SEHNR and FQNEAQ (reference sequence). The CDR3 length is 15 residues. CDR3: CASSSSGRADGELFF. CDR3 nucleotides: TGTGCCAGCAGCTCCAGCGGGAGGGCCGACGGGGAGCTGTTTTTT.

The rearrangement uses TRBV6-5 and TRBJ2-1; 9 nucleotides agree with TRBD2. J gave up 4 bases and V 7 bases, and 8 bases lay outside the gene matches. The CDR3 contains 15 residues. Germline loops: CDR1 MNHEY, CDR2 SVGAGI. The CDR3 is CASTFTSGSYNEQFF. CDR3 nucleotide sequence: TGTGCCAGCACGTTCACTAGCGGGTCGTACAATGAGCAGTTCTTC.

V gene TRBV5-1 combines with J gene TRBJ2-1; possible D gene TRBD2, 6 bases. Germline assignment: CDR1 SGHRS and CDR2 YFSETQ. The germline V and J ends were trimmed by 6 bases and 5 bases, with 18 bases remaining between them. The CDR3 has 15 residues. CDR3 amino acids: CASNIRGGANNEQFF. In DNA, the CDR3 is TGCGCCAGCAATATCAGAGGAGGGGCCAACAATGAGCAGTTCTTC.

The V and J genes are TRBV19 and TRBJ2-1; TRBD2 matches 10 bases. CDR1 and CDR2 from the germline V gene are LNHDA and SQIVND (reference sequence). The CDR3 contains 14 residues. J was trimmed by 8 bases and V by 9 bases; bases with no gene match: 10. CDR3 region: CASTSGKEAYEQFF. The CDR3 DNA reads TGTGCCAGCACTAGCGGGAAAGAGGCCTATGAGCAGTTCTTC.

The chain couples TRBV30 to TRBJ1-3, with TRBD1 identical over 11 bases. V trimming: 6 bases; J trimming: 7 bases; junction bases outside the gene matches: 5. Germline V gives CDR1 GTSNPN, CDR2 SVGIG (reference sequence). This CDR3 has 13 residues. CDR3 nucleotides: TGTGCCTGCAAGGGACAGGGGGGCAACACCATATATTTT. Translating gives CACKGQGGNTIYF.

The rearrangement joins TRBV7-2 to TRBJ2-2; the match to TRBD2 covers 8 bases. Germline assignment: CDR1 SGHTA and CDR2 FQGNSA. The CDR3 is 17 residues long. With V trimmed by 6 bases and J by 6 bases, 15 bases remained unmatched. The CDR3 sequence is CASRLGGTSRGAGELFF. For the CDR3, the DNA is TGTGCCAGCAGACTTGGAGGGACTAGTAGGGGAGCCGGGGAGCTGTTTTTT.

This sequence joins TRBV7-8 and TRBJ2-3; the D gene is possibly TRBD2 (8 bases). The CDR3 sequence is 16 residues long. Germline V CDR1 and CDR2: SGHVS, FQNEAQ. The germline V and J ends were trimmed by 5 bases and 8 bases, with 23 bases remaining between them. The CDR3 here is CASSQGGLGQPSTQYF. The CDR3 coding sequence is TGTGCCAGCAGCCAGGGGGGACTAGGTCAACCCAGTACGCAGTATTTT.

This clone turned up a few times. The rearrangement joins TRBV5-1 to TRBJ1-5; D not resolved. Germline V gene lookup returns CDR1 SGHRS and CDR2 YFSETQ. The germline V and J ends were trimmed by 2 bases and 7 bases, with 10 bases remaining between them. CDR3 length equals 13 residues. The chain's CDR3 is CASSLDPGQPQHF. CDR3 DNA sequence: TGCGCCAGCAGCTTAGACCCCGGGCAGCCCCAGCATTTT.

This chain joins TRBV7-2 and TRBJ2-1; a possible D gene is TRBD1 (7 bases). Germline-derived CDR1 and CDR2 are SGHTA and FQGNSA. The CDR3 loop spans 15 amino acids. The ends were cut back, 5 bases at V and 2 bases at J, with 13 bases in the middle. The DNA for the CDR3 is TGTGCCAGCAGCCCCGGGGGACAGACCTACAATGAGCAGTTCTTC. Protein sequence: CASSPGGQTYNEQFF. The full variable domain, its missing parts supplied by reference TRBV7-2 and TRBJ2-1, is GAGVSQSPSNKVTEKGKDVELRCDPISGHTALYWYRQSLGQGLEFLIYFQGNSAPDKSGLPSDRFSAERTGGSVSTLTIQRTQQEDSAVYLCASSPGGQTYNEQFFGPGTRLTVL.

The chain couples TRBV10-3 to TRBJ2-7; TRBD1 aligns across 7 bases. Germline V gene lookup returns CDR1 ENHRY and CDR2 SYGVKD. J was trimmed by 2 bases and V by 2 bases; bases with no gene match: 3. The CDR3 runs 14 residues. CDR3 nucleotides: TGTGCCATCAGTGAGGACAGGGACACCTACGAGCAGTACTTC. Encoded protein: CAISEDRDTYEQYF.

The chain uses TRBV6-6 and TRBJ2-5, with 8 bases matching TRBD2. From germline, CDR1 is MNHNY and CDR2 SVGAGI (reference sequence). V lost 3 bases to trimming and J lost 5 bases; unmatched junction nucleotides: 5. The CDR3 is 14 amino acids. The CDR3 region is CASSYRGGRETQYF. CDR3 coding DNA: TGTGCCAGCAGTTATCGCGGGGGGAGGGAGACCCAGTACTTC.

This clone was seen more than once but under ten times. The CDR3 reads CASSRGQGNTEAFF. Here the CDR3 DNA reads TGTGCCAGCAGCCGGGGACAGGGGAACACTGAAGCTTTCTTT. V gene TRBV7-6 combines with J gene TRBJ1-1; 9 bases map to TRBD1. The V gene's germline CDR1 is SGHVS and CDR2 FNYEAQ. Trimming removed 5 bases from V and 1 base from J; junction bases left unmatched: 2. The CDR3 consists of 14 residues.

This clone has a handful of counts. This chain links TRBV10-3 with TRBJ2-7, with D perhaps matching TRBD2 (6 bases). The V end was cut by 5 bases, the J end by 5 bases, with 16 bases between. This CDR3 spans 14 amino acids. Germline CDR1 is ENHRY and CDR2 is SYGVKD. The CDR3 reads CAISLTGGGDEQYF. The CDR3 DNA reads TGTGCCATCAGTCTCACCGGGGGTGGGGACGAGCAGTACTTC.

V usage is TRBV2 and J usage is TRBJ2-1; 12 bases line up with TRBD2. CDR3 size: 15 residues. With V trimmed by 0 bases and J by 8 bases, 2 bases remained unmatched. Germline CDR1 and CDR2: SNHLY and FYNNEI. In nucleotides, the CDR3 is TGTGCCAGCAGTGAAGCGGCTAGCGGGGGGGATGAGCAGTTCTTC. This codes for CASSEAASGGDEQFF.

This sequence joins TRBV7-6 and TRBJ1-3; D is undetermined. CDR1 SGHVS and CDR2 FNYEAQ come from the germline V gene. This CDR3 has 11 residues. V shed 8 bases and J shed 2 bases, with 4 bases lying between them. The CDR3 nucleotides read TGTGCCAGCGGGCCTGGAAACACCATATATTTT. Its protein is CASGPGNTIYF.

V usage is TRBV6-8 and J usage is TRBJ1-4; tentative D call: TRBD1 (5 bases). V was cut by 1 base and J by 8 bases, with 17 bases left in between. Germline-derived CDR1 and CDR2 are MNHGY and SAAAGT. The CDR3 spans 16 residues. Here the CDR3 reads CASSYFQGRGKEKLFF. DNA for the CDR3: TGTGCCAGCAGTTACTTTCAGGGAAGGGGTAAAGAAAAACTGTTTTTT.

Details on this clone: A junction end diverges from the germline sequence, so it may reflect a read error. J is TRBJ1-2 and V is TRBV6-5, with 7 bases lining up with TRBD1. Germline loops: CDR1 MNHEY, CDR2 SVGAGI. There are 12 residues in the CDR3. The CDR3 sequence is CASTKGTDGYPF. The CDR3, as DNA: TGTGCCAGCACCAAAGGGACAGATGGCTACCCCTTC.

The rearrangement links TRBV7-2 to TRBJ2-1; 11 bases fit TRBD2. V gave up 0 bases and J gave up 2 bases; unmatched junction bases: 6. The CDR3 covers 18 residues. Germline loops: CDR1 SGHTA, CDR2 FQGNSA. The CDR3 region has the DNA TGTGCCAGCAGCTTAGCGAGTAGCGGGGGGGCAACCTACAATGAGCAGTTCTTC. Translation gives CASSLASSGGATYNEQFF.

The J gene is TRBJ2-7, the V gene TRBV19; tentative D call: TRBD2 (6 bases). The CDR3 extends over 15 amino acids. V was shortened by 8 bases and J by 3 bases, with 20 bases between the two germline ends. The germline gives CDR1 LNHDA, CDR2 SQIVND (reference sequence). The CDR3 sequence: CASSSPAEGIYEQYF. CDR3 coding DNA: TGTGCCAGTTCCAGCCCCGCGGAGGGTATCTACGAGCAGTACTTC.